Below, 6 T cell receptor beta chains from the same sample are listed, as sequenced in a study of vaccination effects on CD4 cells after COVID-19. Method: immunoSEQ multiplex PCR; TCRdb's copy keeps in-frame clones and lacks some. The top ten clones hold about 20% of a sample with about 27,000 clones, about 70% of them seen once. For these receptors, no antigen is known. Expansion of antigen-specific CD4+ T cells with viral peptide pools was carried out by the ViraFEST assay before sequencing. The culture ran for roughly ten days before CD4+ T cells were isolated. Nucleocapsid antibodies stayed negative before and after vaccination, showing no earlier SARS-CoV-2 infection. Source: CD4+ T cells from PBMCs cultured with HCoV-NL63 spike peptides, taken before COVID-19 vaccination. The source of these receptors is a human donor who received a COVID-19 vaccine.

The chain is built from TRBV5-6 and TRBJ2-1; tentatively, D is TRBD1 (6 bases). V shed 4 bases and J shed 9 bases, with 20 bases lying between them. CDR1 is SGHDT and CDR2 is YYEEEE in the germline V gene. CDR3 length: 15 residues. CDR3 loop: CASSRGGQSSVEQFF. The CDR3 coding sequence is TGTGCCAGCAGCCGGGGCGGACAGTCGTCCGTTGAGCAGTTCTTC.

This CDR3 reads CASSQEPGGYTF. Here the CDR3 DNA reads TGCGCCAGCAGCCAAGAACCGGGTGGCTACACCTTC. The genes are TRBV4-3 and TRBJ1-2, with no clear D. Germline-derived CDR1 and CDR2 are LGHNA and YSLEER. CDR3 size: 12 residues. V was shortened by 0 bases and J by 7 bases, with 6 bases between the two germline ends.

This chain connects TRBV19 to TRBJ2-2, with D possibly TRBD2 on 5 matching bases. Per the germline V gene, CDR1 is LNHDA and CDR2 is SQIVND (reference sequence). This CDR3 is built from 14 residues. Deletions cut 10 bases from V and 7 bases from J, with 19 bases between. DNA of the CDR3: TGTGCCACCGCCTCCGGGGTGAACTACGGGGAGCTGTTTTTT. Its translation: CATASGVNYGELFF.

The chain has TRBV25-1 and TRBJ2-1; TRBD2 is a possible D gene (5 bases). CDR3 size: 14 residues. The V gene lost 5 bases and the J gene lost 0 bases, with 8 bases spanning the gap. Germline V gives CDR1 MGHDK, CDR2 SYGVNS. The CDR3, as DNA: TGTGCCAGCAGTCTGGGGAGCTCCTACAATGAGCAGTTCTTC. Translating it yields CASSLGSSYNEQFF.

V is TRBV4-1 and J is TRBJ2-5, with 8 bases fitting TRBD2. Germline CDR1 and CDR2: MGHRA and YSYEKL. The CDR3 is 16 amino acids. Trimming at V came to 0 bases and at J to 4 bases, leaving 7 bases not matched to a gene. In DNA form, the CDR3 reads TGCGCCAGCAGCCAAGATGACAGGACTAGCCGAGAGACCCAGTACTTC. Its translation is CASSQDDRTSRETQYF.

The CDR3 region has the DNA TGTGCCAGCAGCTTAGTGGGGTCTGCGAACACTGAAGCTTTCTTT. Translated: CASSLVGSANTEAFF. V gene TRBV7-2 combines with J gene TRBJ1-1, with D unresolved. The germline V and J ends were trimmed by 1 base and 1 base, with 10 bases remaining between them. CDR1 and CDR2 from the germline V gene are SGHTA and FQGNSA. The CDR3 has 15 residues. Complete variable domain (other parts from reference TRBV7-2 and TRBJ1-1): GAGVSQSPSNKVTEKGKDVELRCDPISGHTALYWYRQSLGQGLEFLIYFQGNSAPDKSGLPSDRFSAERTGGSVSTLTIQRTQQEDSAVYLCASSLVGSANTEAFFGQGTRLTVV.